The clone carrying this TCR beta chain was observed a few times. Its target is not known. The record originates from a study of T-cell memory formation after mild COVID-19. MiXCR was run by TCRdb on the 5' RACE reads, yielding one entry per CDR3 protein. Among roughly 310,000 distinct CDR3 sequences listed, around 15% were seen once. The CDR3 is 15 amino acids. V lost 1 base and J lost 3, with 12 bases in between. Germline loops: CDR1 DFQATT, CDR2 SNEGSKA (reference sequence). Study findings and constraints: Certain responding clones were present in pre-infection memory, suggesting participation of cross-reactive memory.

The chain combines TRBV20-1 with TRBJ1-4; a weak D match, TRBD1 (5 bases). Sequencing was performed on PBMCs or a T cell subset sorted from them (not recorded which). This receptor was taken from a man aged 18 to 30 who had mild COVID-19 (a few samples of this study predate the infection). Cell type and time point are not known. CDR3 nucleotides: TGCAGTGCTAGAGGCCGGGGGAGGTCTAATGAAAAACTGTTTTTT. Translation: CSARGRGRSNEKLFF.